The rows below give T cell receptor beta chains drawn from one sample of a study of blood T cell repertoires in COVID-19. The table came from immunoSEQ multiplex PCR; TCRdb's copy has only in-frame clones and leaves some out. The sample includes roughly 500,000 clones, more than 75% seen only once; the top ten take 1.5% to 2%. The sequencing sample was made of PBMCs or T cells enriched from blood (not recorded which). The receptor source for this set is a middle-aged woman who had recovered from COVID-19. Each CDR3 is given without its conserved first and last residue.

len: 11; j_gene: TRBJ2-3; v_gene: TRBV29-1; CDR3aa: SPSDRGKDTQY
len: 12; j_gene: TRBJ1-1; v_gene: TRBV10-3; CDR3aa: ASRRTGDNTEAF
len: 11; j_gene: TRBJ2-3; v_gene: TRBV28; CDR3aa: ASDRFSTDTQY
len: 16; j_gene: TRBJ1-1; v_gene: TRBV5-8; CDR3aa: ASSFNRGGVGRNTEAF
len: 9; j_gene: TRBJ2-1; v_gene: TRBV3-1/TRBV3-2; CDR3aa: AARSGNEQF
len: 11; j_gene: TRBJ1-6; v_gene: TRBV5-6; CDR3aa: ASSLGRSPNLH
len: 12; j_gene: TRBJ2-7; v_gene: TRBV5-1; CDR3aa: ASSYSGRTHEQY
len: 12; j_gene: TRBJ2-7; v_gene: TRBV30; CDR3aa: AWSGGTIPYEQY
len: 12; j_gene: TRBJ2-7; v_gene: TRBV6-6; CDR3aa: ASSYSGGSEEQY
len: 12; j_gene: TRBJ2-7; v_gene: TRBV7-9; CDR3aa: AITPGHLTYEQY
len: 13; j_gene: TRBJ1-3; v_gene: TRBV12-5; CDR3aa: ASGLVQQVRNTIY
len: 17; j_gene: TRBJ2-1; v_gene: TRBV28; CDR3aa: ASSSHGGLAGGFYNEQF
len: 17; j_gene: TRBJ1-3; v_gene: TRBV7-9; CDR3aa: ASSLGGRGQGVPGNTIY
len: 12; j_gene: TRBJ1-1; v_gene: TRBV5-1; CDR3aa: ASSVGQPNTEAF
len: 14; j_gene: TRBJ1-1; v_gene: TRBV7-9; CDR3aa: ASSSPVGTANTEAF
len: 13; j_gene: TRBJ2-3; v_gene: TRBV5-1; CDR3aa: ASSSTSGSSDTQY
len: 12; j_gene: TRBJ1-2; v_gene: TRBV11-2; CDR3aa: ASSPGTVNYGYT
len: 14; j_gene: TRBJ2-7; v_gene: TRBV7-9; CDR3aa: ASSRDIAGRRHEQY
len: 14; j_gene: TRBJ2-3; v_gene: TRBV24-1; CDR3aa: ATSDLQYDSGVTQY
len: 9; j_gene: TRBJ1-2; v_gene: TRBV7-2; CDR3aa: ASSLSYGYT
len: 13; j_gene: TRBJ1-6; v_gene: TRBV7-2; CDR3aa: ASSLVGQLNSPLH
len: 12; j_gene: TRBJ1-2; v_gene: TRBV14; CDR3aa: ASSSHSGDYGYT
len: 10; j_gene: TRBJ1-2; v_gene: TRBV29-1; CDR3aa: SVSGTGFGYT